A selection of T cell receptor beta chains follows, all from one sample in a study of naive CD8 T cells in extremely preterm neonates. The table came from immunoSEQ multiplex PCR; TCRdb's copy has only in-frame clones and leaves some out. The table records over 5,500 clones, approximately 98% of them present only once. The sequenced material came from naive CD8+ T cells from cord blood. The receptors originated from a newborn in good health. The CDR3 runs from the conserved cysteine through the conserved F or W. The D gene is left open where the match is weak. Clone size is stated in some rows and not others, as once, few, many or a class when expanded.

D	V	length	size	J	CDR3	DNA
TRBD1	TRBV27	18	.	TRBJ2-4	CASSLTGGAPLAKNIQYF	TGTGCCAGCAGCCTGACAGGGGGCGCCCCCTTAGCCAAAAACATTCAGTACTTC
.	TRBV4-2	16	.	TRBJ1-1	CASSLGGGNMNTEAFF	TGTGCCAGCAGCTTAGGGGGGGGAAACATGAACACTGAAGCTTTCTTT
.	TRBV28	11	.	TRBJ2-5	CASSFSETQYF	TGTGCCAGCAGTTTTTCGGAGACCCAGTACTTC
TRBD2	TRBV27	15	.	TRBJ2-3	CASSLGLASTDTQYF	TGTGCCAGCAGTTTGGGACTAGCTAGCACAGATACGCAGTATTTT
.	TRBV28	15	.	TRBJ1-6	CASSLTQGHNSPLHF	TGTGCCAGCAGTTTGACCCAGGGTCATAATTCACCCCTCCACTTT
TRBD1	TRBV9	15	once	TRBJ2-5	CASSVGGTGEETQYF	TGTGCCAGCAGCGTCGGAGGGACAGGCGAGGAGACCCAGTACTTC
.	TRBV7-9	13	.	TRBJ2-7	CASSSGGLYEQYF	TGTGCCAGCAGCTCAGGAGGGCTATACGAGCAGTACTTC
.	TRBV6-6	14	once	TRBJ1-2	CASSPQRGNYGYTF	TGTGCCAGCAGTCCACAGCGGGGAAACTATGGCTACACCTTC
TRBD1	TRBV7-3	15	.	TRBJ2-2	CASSPDRGGTGELFF	TGTGCCAGCAGCCCCGACAGGGGAGGAACCGGGGAGCTGTTTTTT
TRBD1	TRBV4-3	14	.	TRBJ1-1	CASSQEGQGTEAFF	TGCGCCAGCAGCCAAGAGGGACAGGGGACTGAAGCTTTCTTT
TRBD2	TRBV7-3	15	.	TRBJ2-1	CASSTLAGPYNEQFF	TGTGCCAGCAGCACTCTAGCGGGGCCCTACAATGAGCAGTTCTTC
.	TRBV6-5	14	.	TRBJ1-5	CASSYAGWEQPQHF	TGTGCCAGCAGTTACGCGGGGTGGGAACAGCCCCAGCATTTT
.	TRBV20-1	11	.	TRBJ2-2	CSASDTGELFF	TGCAGTGCTTCGGACACCGGGGAGCTGTTTTTT
.	TRBV5-1	15	.	TRBJ2-5	CASSFTGPRSGTQYF	TGCGCCAGCAGCTTCACAGGTCCTAGATCGGGGACCCAGTACTTC
TRBD1	TRBV5-6	13	.	TRBJ2-3	CASSGQGADTQYF	TGTGCCAGCAGCGGACAGGGGGCGGATACGCAGTATTTT
.	TRBV27	13	.	TRBJ2-5	CASSLWGRETQYF	TGTGCCAGCAGTTTATGGGGGCGAGAGACCCAGTACTTC
.	TRBV19	11	.	TRBJ2-7	CASSTHYEQYF	TGTGCCAGTAGTACACACTACGAGCAGTACTTC
TRBD2	TRBV4-1	15	.	TRBJ2-1	CASSLGLATYNEQFF	TGCGCCAGCAGCCTCGGACTAGCGACCTACAATGAGCAGTTCTTC
.	TRBV9	12	.	TRBJ2-1	CASSASGNEQFF	TGTGCCAGCAGCGCATCGGGCAATGAGCAGTTCTTC
.	TRBV4-1	15	.	TRBJ1-2	CASSPNPRVGYGYTF	TGCGCCAGCAGCCCGAATCCCAGGGTAGGGTATGGCTACACCTTC
TRBD1	TRBV28	12	.	TRBJ1-2	CASRDRGYGYTF	TGTGCCAGCAGGGACAGGGGATATGGCTACACCTTC
.	TRBV21-1	14	once	TRBJ2-5	CASIRGTGQETQYF	TGTGCCAGCATAAGGGGGACAGGCCAAGAGACCCAGTACTTC
.	TRBV27	14	once	TRBJ1-5	CASSLFRDTQPQHF	TGTGCCAGCAGTTTATTCAGGGATACTCAGCCCCAGCATTTT
.	TRBV6-5	16	.	TRBJ1-3	CASSYSIGHSGNTIYF	TGTGCCAGCAGTTACTCGATCGGACATTCAGGAAACACCATATATTTT
TRBD2	TRBV29-1	16	.	TRBJ2-2	CSGVQGGRGDTGELFF	TGCAGCGGGGTCCAGGGCGGGAGGGGGGACACCGGGGAGCTGTTTTTT
TRBD1	TRBV27	18	.	TRBJ1-1	CASSLCHRDRLMNTEAFF	TGTGCCAGCAGTTTATGCCACCGGGACAGGTTAATGAACACTGAAGCTTTCTTT
.	TRBV2	11	.	TRBJ2-7	CASRTSYEQYF	TGTGCCAGCAGAACTAGCTACGAGCAGTACTTC
TRBD1	TRBV4-2	16	.	TRBJ1-4	CASSFGTAATNEKLFF	TGTGCCAGCAGCTTCGGGACAGCTGCAACTAATGAAAAACTGTTTTTT
.	TRBV9	14	.	TRBJ1-2	CASSVSYANYGYTF	TGTGCCAGCAGCGTGAGTTATGCTAACTATGGCTACACCTTC
.	TRBV7-2	13	.	TRBJ2-2	CASSFSGTGELFF	TGTGCCAGCAGCTTTAGCGGAACCGGGGAGCTGTTTTTT
TRBD1	TRBV27	14	.	TRBJ1-2	CASSLRTGYYGYTF	TGTGCCAGCAGTTTACGGACAGGGTACTATGGCTACACCTTC
.	TRBV5-4	14	.	TRBJ2-5	CASSSLGGQETQYF	TGTGCCAGCAGCTCCCTAGGGGGTCAAGAGACCCAGTACTTC
TRBD1	TRBV5-4	14	.	TRBJ2-3	CASSWGTGTDTQYF	TGTGCCAGCAGCTGGGGGACAGGCACAGATACGCAGTATTTT
.	TRBV7-2	11	.	TRBJ1-1	CASSPYGEAFF	TGTGCCAGCAGCCCCTATGGTGAAGCTTTCTTT
TRBD2	TRBV4-1	20	.	TRBJ2-7	CASSQDPSRTSGSGVYEQYF	TGCGCCAGCAGCCAAGATCCCTCCCGGACTAGCGGGAGTGGGGTCTACGAGCAGTACTTC
.	TRBV4-1	14	.	TRBJ1-5	CASSQPGANQPQHF	TGCGCCAGCAGCCAACCAGGGGCCAATCAGCCCCAGCATTTT
.	TRBV27	13	.	TRBJ1-5	CASSRALNQPQHF	TGTGCCAGCAGCCGAGCCCTCAATCAGCCCCAGCATTTT
.	TRBV14	12	.	TRBJ1-4	CASSQREPTGFF	TGTGCCAGCAGCCAACGGGAGCCCACCGGGTTTTTT
TRBD1	TRBV25-1	13	.	TRBJ2-3	CAIGGQGADTQYF	TGTGCCATCGGGGGACAGGGCGCAGATACGCAGTATTTT
TRBD2	TRBV19	14	.	TRBJ2-3	CASSMTSRTDTQYF	TGTGCCAGTAGTATGACTAGCCGGACAGATACGCAGTATTTT
TRBD1	TRBV7-3	13	few	TRBJ1-4	CASRGTGVEKLFF	TGTGCCAGCAGGGGGACAGGGGTTGAAAAACTGTTTTTT
.	TRBV6-1	15	.	TRBJ1-3	CASSEDLGAQNTIYF	TGTGCCAGCAGTGAAGATCTGGGGGCGCAGAACACCATATATTTT
.	TRBV10-3	13	.	TRBJ1-1	CATEGRANTEAFF	TGTGCCACCGAAGGCAGGGCGAACACTGAAGCTTTCTTT
.	TRBV27	13	.	TRBJ2-1	CASSLGLYNEQFF	TGTGCCAGCAGTTTGGGACTTTACAATGAGCAGTTCTTC
TRBD1	TRBV7-2	15	.	TRBJ1-6	CASSLVGQGNSPLHF	TGTGCCAGCAGCTTAGTGGGACAGGGAAATTCACCCCTCCACTTT
TRBD1	TRBV28	13	.	TRBJ1-2	CASSLIGGVSYTF	TGTGCCAGCAGTTTAATAGGGGGCGTGAGCTACACCTTC
.	TRBV6-1	13	.	TRBJ2-7	CASSEALTYEQYF	TGTGCCAGCAGTGAAGCACTGACCTACGAGCAGTACTTC
TRBD1	TRBV7-9	16	once	TRBJ2-3	CASSLISGGLADTQYF	TGTGCCAGCAGCTTAATTTCAGGGGGCTTGGCGGATACGCAGTATTTT
TRBD1	TRBV2	17	.	TRBJ1-1	CASSEPTGTSGDTEAFF	TGTGCCAGCAGTGAGCCGACAGGGACCTCCGGGGACACTGAAGCTTTCTTT
TRBD1	TRBV6-5	12	.	TRBJ1-2	CASSQGDYGYTF	TGTGCCAGCAGTCAGGGGGACTATGGCTACACCTTC
TRBD1	TRBV4-2	14	once	TRBJ1-2	CASSQDLTGGGYTF	TGTGCCAGCAGCCAAGACTTGACAGGGGGCGGCTACACCTTC
.	TRBV6-5	14	.	TRBJ2-1	CASSNSEAYNEQFF	TGTGCCAGCAGCAACTCCGAAGCCTACAATGAGCAGTTCTTC
TRBD1	TRBV9	15	.	TRBJ1-1	CASSGRGLANTEAFF	TGTGCCAGCAGCGGGAGGGGGCTGGCGAACACTGAAGCTTTCTTT